These T cell receptor beta chains were read from a single sample in a study of T cell repertoires in cytomegalovirus infection. MiXCR, applied by TCRdb to the reads, yields one record per CDR3 protein. The sample gives fewer than 200,000 distinct CDR3 sequences, roughly 19% of which show up once; 2.9% is in the top ten. The sequenced sample was PBMCs. The receptors come from a human donor in good health (CMV status not recorded). Some clones in this sample may be carry-over from other donors' samples. CDR3s include the opening cysteine and the closing phenylalanine or tryptophan. A D gene is named only where the DNA matches it firmly. Expanded clones are given a class, and other clones once, few, many or no size at all.

v_call: TRBV10-3
d_call: -
clone_size: -
j_call: TRBJ2-6
cdr3_aa: CASRQASGANVLTF
cdr3_nt: TGTGCCTCCAGGCAGGCGTCTGGGGCCAACGTCCTGACTTTC

v_call: TRBV6-1
d_call: -
clone_size: many
j_call: TRBJ2-2
cdr3_aa: CASSGYRAGELFF
cdr3_nt: TGTGCCAGCAGTGGCTACAGGGCCGGGGAGCTGTTTTTT

v_call: TRBV28
d_call: -
clone_size: -
j_call: TRBJ2-1
cdr3_aa: CASRGAAYNEQFF
cdr3_nt: TGTGCCAGCAGGGGGGCGGCCTACAATGAGCAGTTCTTC

v_call: TRBV28
d_call: TRBD2
clone_size: few
j_call: TRBJ2-7
cdr3_aa: CASSYNRGGGNEQYF
cdr3_nt: TGTGCCAGCAGCTACAACCGGGGGGGGGGAAACGAGCAGTACTTC

v_call: TRBV25-1
d_call: -
clone_size: few
j_call: TRBJ1-5
cdr3_aa: CASSDYGGNQPQHF
cdr3_nt: TGTGCCAGCAGTGACTACGGTGGCAATCAGCCCCAGCATTTT

v_call: TRBV14
d_call: TRBD1
clone_size: -
j_call: TRBJ2-2
cdr3_aa: CASSPRTGTGELFF
cdr3_nt: TGTGCCAGCAGCCCCCGGACAGGGACCGGGGAGCTGTTTTTT

v_call: TRBV6-2/TRBV6-3
d_call: -
clone_size: few
j_call: TRBJ2-3
cdr3_aa: CASSYYGDTQYF
cdr3_nt: TGTGCCAGCAGTTACTACGGTGATACGCAGTATTTT

v_call: TRBV19
d_call: -
clone_size: few
j_call: TRBJ2-6
cdr3_aa: CASSLRVVGPTGANVLTF
cdr3_nt: TGTGCCAGTAGTCTCAGGGTTGTGGGACCGACTGGGGCCAACGTCCTGACTTTC

v_call: TRBV7-2
d_call: -
clone_size: many
j_call: TRBJ1-1
cdr3_aa: CASRRTRNTEAFF
cdr3_nt: TGTGCCAGCAGACGGACAAGGAACACTGAAGCTTTCTTT

v_call: TRBV6-1
d_call: -
clone_size: many
j_call: TRBJ2-6
cdr3_aa: CASSEDLSGANVLTF
cdr3_nt: TGTGCCAGCAGTGAGGACCTCTCTGGGGCCAACGTCCTGACTTTC

v_call: TRBV6-2/TRBV6-3
d_call: -
clone_size: -
j_call: TRBJ2-3
cdr3_aa: CASSYSSPRGGQYF
cdr3_nt: TGTGCCAGCAGTTACTCGAGCCCGCGTGGTGGGCAGTATTTT

v_call: TRBV6-1
d_call: -
clone_size: -
j_call: TRBJ1-5
cdr3_aa: CASSEGGTSNQPQHF
cdr3_nt: TGTGCCAGCAGTGAAGGGGGAACAAGCAATCAGCCCCAGCATTTT

v_call: TRBV28
d_call: -
clone_size: -
j_call: TRBJ2-5
cdr3_aa: CASSLSVRTPWQETQYF
cdr3_nt: TGTGCCAGCAGTTTATCTGTCCGGACACCCTGGCAAGAGACCCAGTACTTC

v_call: TRBV7-9
d_call: -
clone_size: -
j_call: TRBJ2-1
cdr3_aa: CALTGGVPYNEQFF
cdr3_nt: TGTGCCCTGACCGGGGGAGTACCCTACAATGAGCAGTTCTTC

v_call: TRBV11-2
d_call: -
clone_size: -
j_call: TRBJ1-1
cdr3_aa: CASSLISAGEAFF
cdr3_nt: TGTGCCAGCAGCTTAATCTCGGCAGGGGAAGCTTTCTTT

v_call: TRBV9
d_call: -
clone_size: few
j_call: TRBJ1-1
cdr3_aa: CASSPGNAEAFF
cdr3_nt: TGTGCCAGCAGTCCAGGCAACGCTGAAGCTTTCTTT

v_call: TRBV6-1
d_call: -
clone_size: -
j_call: TRBJ2-1
cdr3_aa: CAGAQTWGNEQFF
cdr3_nt: TGTGCCGGGGCCCAAACGTGGGGCAATGAGCAGTTCTTC